This TCR beta chain was observed in a study of blood T cell repertoires in COVID-19. Clones were sequenced by immunoSEQ multiplex PCR, and TCRdb holds only the in-frame ones, with some missing. The table has some 220,000 clones, approximately 80% seen once. The material sequenced was peripheral blood. The sequence derives from a woman aged 80 or over with active or convalescent COVID-19.

The CDR3 spells CASSQYSAGTNEKLFF. In DNA form, the CDR3 reads TGTGCCAGCAGCCAATATTCAGCAGGAACTAATGAAAAACTGTTTTTT. The V call is TRBV4-2, the J call TRBJ1-4; D gene ambiguous. CDR3 size: 16 residues. The V end lost 2 bases, the J end lost 1 base, and 11 bases lay between the germline ends. Germline V gene data show CDR1 as LGHNA and CDR2 as YNFKEQ.